One sample yielded the 7 T cell receptor beta chains listed below, sequenced in a study of persistence of HIV-infected CD4 T cells. For these TCRs, the target antigens are not known. Cells were stimulated with overlapping HIV-1 Gag 15-mer peptides. Sorting of responding CD4+ T cells relied on upregulated CD40 ligand together with CD69. The libraries were made with immunoSEQ version 4 in survey mode. The assay was immunoSEQ multiplex PCR, and TCRdb's table has in-frame clones only and misses some. The sample shows fewer than 35,000 clones, 70% of them seen only once. The input for sequencing was CD4+ T cells sorted from PBMCs after roughly 18-hour stimulation, taken from a patient who received antiretroviral therapy. These receptors all come from an adult man with HIV who was CMV-seropositive.

This clone is labeled medium-sized. The chain couples TRBV7-6 to TRBJ1-1; D uncertain. The CDR3 sequence is 13 residues long. In germline, CDR1 is SGHVS, CDR2 FNYEAQ. The germline V and J ends were trimmed by 2 bases and 3 bases, with 7 bases remaining between them. The CDR3, as DNA: TGTGCCAGCAGCTTATACAGAGACACTGAAGCTTTCTTT. As protein: CASSLYRDTEAFF.

The chain has TRBV12-1 and TRBJ2-3; the table names TRBD2, a call not compared with the DNA. TRBV12-1 is a listed pseudogene. The CDR3 has 17 amino acids. The CDR3 coding sequence is TGTGCCAGCAGGGTCGGTCGGGGGGGGCTGGTTACAGATACGCAGTATTTT. This encodes CASRVGRGGLVTDTQYF.

The chain carries TRBV2 and TRBJ2-5, with TRBD1 matching over 11 bases. Trimming removed 3 bases from V and 6 bases from J; junction bases left unmatched: 3. This CDR3 is 14 amino acids long. Germline values: CDR1 SNHLY, CDR2 FYNNEI. CDR3 loop: CASSEDRGRKTQYF. For the CDR3, the DNA is TGTGCCAGCAGTGAGGACAGGGGGCGGAAGACCCAGTACTTC.

The chain couples TRBV6-5 to TRBJ2-5, with 8 bases that match TRBD1. V shed 6 bases, J shed 2 bases, and the junction held 5 bases outside the gene matches. CDR1 is MNHEY and CDR2 is SVGAGI in the germline V gene. The CDR3 spans 14 residues. The DNA for the CDR3 is TGTGCCAGCAGACTGGGACAGGTTCAAGAGACCCAGTACTTC. The encoded protein is CASRLGQVQETQYF.

This clone was seen a handful of times. The gene calls are TRBV3-1 (or the pseudogene TRBV3-2) and TRBJ2-3, with unresolved D. Trimming removed 3 bases at V and 4 bases at J, with 14 bases between. This CDR3 comprises 15 residues. CDR1 is LGHDT, CDR2 YNNKEL, per germline (reference sequence). This CDR3 is CASSQNRPVSDTQYF. The CDR3, as DNA: TGTGCCAGCAGCCAGAATCGGCCCGTTTCAGATACGCAGTATTTT.

This sequence joins TRBV19 and TRBJ1-1, with a tentative D call TRBD1 (5 bases). This CDR3 comprises 21 residues. Per the germline V gene, CDR1 is LNHDA and CDR2 is SQIVND (reference sequence). V shed 4 bases and J shed 1 base, with 31 bases lying between them. Here the CDR3 reads CASSTRSSDGRREEGNTEAFF. CDR3 nucleotides: TGTGCCAGTAGTACCCGGTCTTCGGACGGGCGCAGGGAAGAGGGGAACACTGAAGCTTTCTTT.

This chain links TRBV6-5 with TRBJ1-2; D uncertain. Germline assignment: CDR1 MNHEY and CDR2 SVGAGI. V gave up 0 bases and J gave up 6 bases, with 17 bases separating them. The CDR3 is 16 amino acids. CDR3 region: CASSYSSIGSSDGYTF. CDR3 bases: TGTGCCAGCAGTTACTCGAGTATTGGCAGCAGCGATGGCTACACCTTC.